One TCR beta chain is described in this entry. This entry belongs to a study of blood T cell repertoires in COVID-19. In the study overall: Material from acute and convalescent COVID-19 was sourced from the United States, Italy and Spain.

As handled by the study authors: The authors estimated nucleated cell counts from reference gene primer amplification. The data were produced by immunoSEQ multiplex PCR, yet TCRdb's version contains in-frame clones alone and is incomplete. D and trimming come from the DNA, and the V and J calls and clone size come from that table. The profile shows approximately 180,000 clones, about 83% of them singletons. Seattle's enrolled individuals joined amid active infection and were then monitored longitudinally. CDR1 KGHSH and CDR2 LQKENI come from the germline V gene. Trimming took off 3 bases at V and 7 bases at J, with 21 bases between the two ends. This CDR3 comprises 16 residues.

This receptor was identified in a person between 65 and 79 years old with COVID-19, enrolled during active disease. The sequencing input was peripheral blood. The chain is built from TRBV18 and TRBJ1-2; the D gene is possibly TRBD1 (6 bases). Written as DNA, the CDR3 is TGTGCCAGCTCACCTTCGGGGCGACAGGTCTCGATTGGCTACACCTTC. This encodes CASSPSGRQVSIGYTF. The variable domain in full, completed from reference TRBV18 and TRBJ1-2, reads NAGVMQNPRHLVRRRGQEARLRCSPMKGHSHVYWYRQLPEEGLKFMVYLQKENIIDESGMPKERFSAEFPKEGPSILRIQQVVRGDSAAYFCASSPSGRQVSIGYTFGSGTRLTVV.